This section outlines one TCR beta chain sequence together with its context. As yet, its antigen is unknown. The record originates from a study of blood T cells in healthy people across ages. Looking at the study overall: Every two T cells gave about one barcoded beta molecule via template switching.

The V end was cut by 5 bases, the J end by 4 bases, with 13 bases between. This CDR3 spans 13 amino acids. Germline lookup yields CDR1 SQVTM and CDR2 ANQGSEA. Combining a sample-barcoded 5' primer with a J-beta primer mix, a second PCR ran for roughly 6 to 11 cycles. In TCRdb, the 5' RACE reads were re-called with MiXCR into one record per CDR3 protein. The repertoire has about 1.4 million distinct CDR3 sequences, 55% to 75% of them found once; the top ten carry 5.5% to 8%. Study-wide findings and caveats: Age advanced and TCR beta diversity per million T cells fell, roughly linearly.

Every sample had a minimum of 6 million PBMCs isolated. Sequencing was done on a sample of blood. The V and J genes are TRBV29-1 and TRBJ2-3; D might be TRBD2 (5 bases). The sequence derives from a man younger than 35 in good health. The CDR3 bases are TGCAGCGTTCATTCTGAGGGTGCAGATACGCAGTATTTT. The encoded protein is CSVHSEGADTQYF.